The following is a T cell receptor (beta chain) sequence with its context. The entry originates in a study of blood T cell repertoires in COVID-19. Study background: Whether acute or convalescent, the COVID-19 samples came from the United States, Italy and Spain. In each case, the material was cDNA or gDNA derived from T cells, B-cell-depleted T cells, or PBMCs.

Using immunoSEQ multiplex PCR, the repertoire was profiled, and TCRdb retains in-frame clones only, with some absent. Found here are about 250,000 clones, 88% of them singletons; the top ten hold approximately 3%. Participants had their cohort set by participant-reported clinical history. Cohort 3 recovered donors had two negative PCRs, clearance, or symptom resolution. Germline assignment: CDR1 SNHLY and CDR2 FYNNEI. This CDR3 region has 12 residues. With 7 bases clipped from V and 4 bases from J, the junction kept 4 bases outside the gene matches. This receptor was obtained from a woman aged 50 to 65 who had recovered from COVID-19. Input material: PBMCs or T cells enriched from blood (not recorded which). The chain links TRBV2 to TRBJ2-7, with TRBD1 identical over 7 bases. The CDR3 sequence is CASKGQNYEQYF. DNA for the CDR3: TGTGCCAGCAAGGGACAGAATTACGAGCAGTACTTC. Using reference TRBV2 and TRBJ2-7 for the parts outside the CDR3, the full variable domain is EPEVTQTPSHQVTQMGQEVILRCVPISNHLYFYWYRQILGQKVEFLVSFYNNEISEKSEIFDDQFSVERPDGSNFTLKIRSTKLEDSAMYFCASKGQNYEQYFGPGTRLTVT.